The 15 T cell receptor beta chains below were found in one sample sequenced in a study of Graves' ophthalmopathy and Graves' hyperthyroidism (dated by TCRdb to 2016 to 2018). The instrument given in TCRdb is Illumina HiSeq 2000. For repertoire sequencing, TCR beta CDR3 regions were amplified from RNA transcripts. The first round was an RT-PCR using HTBI primers with the Qiagen OneStep RT-PCR kit, and this first round was followed by a second-round multiplex PCR, then size selection and purification. In-frame beta chains were kept once TCRdb had trimmed the public reads at Q25 with fastp and called clones with MiXCR. Every entry covers one CDR3 protein and lists the most common genes and DNA from its rows. This sample gives 650,000 to 900,000 distinct CDR3 sequences in total; roughly 40% of them show up just once. The ten largest clones take up roughly 45% of the sample. The sequenced sample was peripheral blood. The receptor source for this set is an adult man with Graves' ophthalmopathy.

This clonotype showed up just a few times. The V and J genes are TRBV29-1 and TRBJ2-2; possibly TRBD2 for D (6 bases). Germline CDR1 is SQVTM and CDR2 is ANQGSEA. V lost 6 bases, J lost 5 bases, and 7 bases lay in between. CDR3 length: 11 amino acids. CDR3 DNA sequence: TGCAGCGTCGGACTAACCGGGGAGCTGTTTTTT. Its translation: CSVGLTGELFF.

With regard to this clonotype: The CDR3 does not close with the conserved phenylalanine or tryptophan, likely indicating a read error. Because the CDR3's place on the DNA is in doubt, the DNA is left out and the CDR3 is given as listed by TCRdb. This chain joins TRBV7-9 and TRBJ2-6; the table's TRBD1 call for D was not verified on the DNA. The germline V gene encodes CDR1 SEHNR and CDR2 FQNEAQ (reference sequence). The CDR3 adds up to 8 amino acids, both ends counted. This CDR3 reads CASTTSGA.

This clonotype has at least ten counts. The V call is TRBV6-5, the J call TRBJ1-1, with no clear D. CDR1 is MNHEY, CDR2 SVGAGI, per germline. V lost 4 bases to trimming and J lost 11 bases, with 11 bases between them. The CDR3 has 11 residues. The CDR3 spells CASSSRSSAFF. Written as DNA, the CDR3 is TGTGCCAGCAGTTCAAGGAGTTCGGCTTTCTTT.

This sequence joins TRBV7-2 and TRBJ1-1, with D unresolved. This CDR3 contains 12 residues. Germline CDR1 reads SGHTA; CDR2 reads FQGNSA. V lost 5 bases, J lost 8 bases, and 12 bases lay in between. The CDR3 loop is CASSQDGMEAFF. In nucleotides, the CDR3 is TGTGCCAGCAGCCAAGACGGAATGGAAGCTTTCTTT. Filled out from reference TRBV7-2 and TRBJ1-1, the complete variable domain reads GAGVSQSPSNKVTEKGKDVELRCDPISGHTALYWYRQSLGQGLEFLIYFQGNSAPDKSGLPSDRFSAERTGGSVSTLTIQRTQQEDSAVYLCASSQDGMEAFFGQGTRLTVV.

This clonotype was seen only a few times. V gene TRBV5-6 combines with J gene TRBJ1-1, with D possibly TRBD1 on 6 matching bases. Deletions cut 1 base from V and 1 base from J, with 11 bases between. This CDR3 comprises 15 residues. From germline, CDR1 is SGHDT and CDR2 YYEEEE. CDR3 amino acids: CASSLFAGANTEAFF. The CDR3 nucleotides are TGTGCCAGCAGCTTGTTTGCAGGGGCGAACACTGAAGCTTTCTTT.

Remarks on this clonotype: A single base separates this from a much larger clone, so it may be a read error. This chain joins TRBV2 and TRBJ2-5, with D maybe TRBD2 (5 bases). The CDR3 runs 15 residues. The germline V gene encodes CDR1 SNHLY and CDR2 FYNNEI. The CDR3: CASSGGLGYQEAQYF. In DNA form, the CDR3 reads TGTGCCAGCAGTGGAGGGCTGGGGTACCAAGAGGCCCAGTACTTC.

J is TRBJ2-7 and V is TRBV7-9; 9 nucleotides line up with TRBD2. Germline lookup yields CDR1 SEHNR and CDR2 FQNEAQ (reference sequence). This CDR3 has 15 amino acids. Losses at the gene ends were 5 bases for V and 1 base for J; bases not matched to a gene: 6. CDR3 sequence (DNA): TGTGCCAGCAGCCTCCCAGCGGGAGGATCCTACGAGCAGTACTTC. Protein sequence: CASSLPAGGSYEQYF.

J is TRBJ2-7 and V is TRBV20-1; TRBD1 matches 9 bases. This CDR3 spans 13 amino acids. V was clipped by 5 bases and J by 4 bases; unmatched bases: 6. Germline values: CDR1 DFQATT, CDR2 SNEGSKA (reference sequence). This chain's CDR3 is CSASGTGRYEQYF. The CDR3 bases are TGCAGTGCTTCCGGGACAGGGAGATACGAGCAGTACTTC.

This clonotype was detected ten times or more. The gene calls are TRBV15 and TRBJ1-2, with a tentative D call TRBD1 (5 bases). V was shortened by 1 base and J by 5 bases, with 14 bases between the two germline ends. CDR1 and CDR2 from the germline V gene are LNHNV and YYDKDF (reference sequence). This CDR3 has 15 amino acids. CDR3 amino acids: CATSRGSGTDYGYTF. In DNA, the CDR3 is TGTGCCACCAGCAGAGGTAGTGGGACGGATTATGGCTACACCTTC.

The V call is TRBV20-1, the J call TRBJ1-1, with D unclear. CDR3 size: 14 residues. The germline V gene encodes CDR1 DFQATT and CDR2 SNEGSKA (reference sequence). V was trimmed by 4 bases and J by 5 bases, leaving 17 bases between them. The CDR3 DNA follows: TGCAGTGCTACACAAACCACGTCGGGTACTGAAGCTTTCTTT. This sequence encodes CSATQTTSGTEAFF.

The J gene is TRBJ2-2, the V gene TRBV28, with D possibly TRBD2 on 6 matching bases. The CDR3 contains 17 residues. Between the trimmed V and J ends, which lost 3 bases and 0 bases, there was a span of 14 bases. Germline CDR1 and CDR2: MDHEN and SYDVKM. CDR3 residues: CASSFPAAGPNTGELFF. In nucleotides, the CDR3 is TGTGCCAGCAGTTTCCCTGCGGCGGGGCCGAACACCGGGGAGCTGTTTTTT.

On this clonotype: A much bigger clone sits one base away, suggesting this may be a read error. V and J are TRBV2 and TRBJ2-7, with a weak D call TRBD1 (6 bases). The CDR3 length is 11 residues. Per the germline V gene, CDR1 is SNHLY and CDR2 is FYNNEI. The CDR3 reads CASIQGREQNF. The CDR3 DNA sequence: TGTGCCAGCATACAGGGTCGCGAGCAGAACTTC.

This clonotype was seen repeatedly, ten times or more. J is TRBJ1-1 and V is TRBV5-8; no reliable D call. This CDR3 has 13 amino acids. Germline CDR1 and CDR2: SGHTS and YDEGEE. V was cut by 7 bases and J by 1 base, with 11 bases left in between. CDR3 DNA: TGTGCCAGCGCTTCAAGGCCGAACACTGAAGCTTTCTTT. This translates into CASASRPNTEAFF.

This chain connects TRBV29-1 to TRBJ1-1, with TRBD1 matching over 7 bases. The CDR3 is 13 amino acids. J lost 11 bases, V lost 2 bases, and 11 bases had no gene match. Germline values: CDR1 SQVTM, CDR2 ANQGSEA. DNA for the CDR3: TGCAGCGTTGAACTGTACAGGGGATCAGAGGCTTTCTTT. It is translated as CSVELYRGSEAFF. Full variable domain (missing parts from reference TRBV29-1 and TRBJ1-1): SAVISQKPSRDICQRGTSLTIQCQVDSQVTMMFWYRQQPGQSLTLIATANQGSEATYESGFVIDKFPISRPNLTFSTLTVSNMSPEDSSIYLCSVELYRGSEAFFGQGTRLTVV.

This clonotype was seen only a few times. CDR3 DNA: TGCGCCAGCAGCCAAGGTCTTGAGGGCTACGAGCAGTACTTC. Protein sequence: CASSQGLEGYEQYF. V is TRBV4-3 and J is TRBJ2-7, with D possibly being TRBD2 (5 bases). Germline V lookup: CDR1 LGHNA, CDR2 YSLEER. Trimming left V 1 base short and J 3 bases short, with 10 bases between. CDR3 length: 14 amino acids.